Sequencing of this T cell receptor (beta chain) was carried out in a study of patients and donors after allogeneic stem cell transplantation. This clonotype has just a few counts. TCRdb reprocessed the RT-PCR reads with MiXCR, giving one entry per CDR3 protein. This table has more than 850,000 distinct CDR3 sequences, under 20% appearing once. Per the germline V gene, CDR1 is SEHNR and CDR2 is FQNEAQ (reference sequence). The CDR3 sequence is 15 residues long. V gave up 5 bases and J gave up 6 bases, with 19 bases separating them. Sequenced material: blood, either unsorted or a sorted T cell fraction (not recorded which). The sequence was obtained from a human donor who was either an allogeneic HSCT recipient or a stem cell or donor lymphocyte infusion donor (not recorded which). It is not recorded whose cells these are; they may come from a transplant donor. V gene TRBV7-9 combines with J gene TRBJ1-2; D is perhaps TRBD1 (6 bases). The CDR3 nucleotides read TGTGCCAGCAGCGACCGGGGGGCGCTAATCCATGGCTACACCTTC. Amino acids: CASSDRGALIHGYTF. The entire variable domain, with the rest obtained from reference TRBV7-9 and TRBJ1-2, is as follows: DTGVSQNPRHKITKRGQNVTFRCDPISEHNRLYWYRQTLGQGPEFLTYFQNEAQLEKSRLLSDRFSAERPKGSFSTLEIQRTEQGDSAMYLCASSDRGALIHGYTFGSGTRLTVV.